This TCR beta chain was captured by sequencing in a study of cytotoxic CD8 clonotypes in ibrutinib-treated CLL. Study-level information: Enrolment comprised roughly 11 relapsed/refractory and roughly 15 treatment-naive patients; under 18 were IGHV unmutated. Response samples came after a median 12 months of treatment, range 6 to 36. Study outcomes and limitations: Baseline levels were approached again at progression, after clonality had risen at ibrutinib response.

Points on this clone: The target antigen is unknown.

Library input was about 2.2 micrograms of DNA from cryopreserved PBMCs. The table came from immunoSEQ multiplex PCR; TCRdb's copy has only in-frame clones and leaves some out. Found here are about 200,000 clones, nearly 80% of them singletons; the top ten hold roughly an eighth. Sequenced here: PBMCs, sampled after 12 months of ibrutinib treatment. The receptor comes from a human donor with chronic lymphocytic leukemia.

For the CDR3, the DNA is TGTGCCAGCAGACTTGCAGGGGGCCAGCGCTCCTACGAGCAGTACTTC. It codes for CASRLAGGQRSYEQYF. J is TRBJ2-7 and V is TRBV11-1; 8 positions agree with TRBD1. The CDR3 consists of 16 residues. Germline CDR1 reads SGHAT; CDR2 reads FQDESV (reference sequence). The trim removed 6 bases at V and 0 bases at J, leaving 10 bases unmatched.